Reported below is one TCR beta chain. This entry belongs to a study of T-cell memory formation after mild COVID-19. Per the germline V gene, CDR1 is DFQATT and CDR2 is SNEGSKA (reference sequence). Trimming removed 5 bases from V and 2 bases from J, with 8 bases in between. The CDR3 has 12 amino acids. TCRdb independently ran MiXCR on the 5' RACE reads; one entry per CDR3 protein. The sample records 250,000 to 300,000 distinct CDR3 sequences, 15% to 20% being singletons. This TCR was sampled from a man aged 18-30 years who had mild COVID-19 (a few samples of this study predate the infection). Cell type and time point are not known. Sequenced sample: PBMCs or a T cell subset sorted from them (not recorded which). This chain links TRBV20-1 with TRBJ2-3, with D uncertain. The CDR3 loop reads CSAGSITDTQYF. DNA for the CDR3: TGCAGTGCTGGCTCAATCACAGATACGCAGTATTTT.